This TCR beta chain was identified in a study of radiotherapy plus CTLA-4 blockade in lung cancer. Lung cancer patients with chemo-refractory metastatic non-small-cell disease were given focal radiation plus CTLA-4 blockade with ipilimumab. V gave up 2 bases and J gave up 0 bases; unmatched junction bases: 6. This CDR3 has 16 amino acids. From germline, CDR1 is KGHSH and CDR2 LQKENI. This clone was counted only a few times. Only in-frame clones appear in the TCRdb table, and some are missing; sequencing was by immunoSEQ multiplex PCR. The sample includes approximately 80,000 clones, roughly 74% seen only once; the top ten take 9.5% to 10%.

This chain connects TRBV18 to TRBJ1-2; 7 bases fit TRBD1. The sample in question was peripheral blood, obtained from a patient treated with radiotherapy plus ipilimumab. The clonotype was recovered from a human donor with non-small cell lung cancer whose response to radiotherapy plus ipilimumab could not be evaluated. The CDR3 bases are TGTGCCAGCTCACCATTCGGGACAGCCACTAACTATGGCTACACCTTC. Residues: CASSPFGTATNYGYTF. Full variable domain (outside the CDR3, taken from reference TRBV18 and TRBJ1-2): NAGVMQNPRHLVRRRGQEARLRCSPMKGHSHVYWYRQLPEEGLKFMVYLQKENIIDESGMPKERFSAEFPKEGPSILRIQQVVRGDSAAYFCASSPFGTATNYGYTFGSGTRLTVV.